The clone carrying this TCR beta chain was detected many times. Its cognate antigen is unknown. The data stem from a study of Graves' ophthalmopathy and Graves' hyperthyroidism. CDR1 is SEHNR, CDR2 FQNEAQ, per germline (reference sequence). The CDR3 covers 15 residues. Trimming at V came to 5 bases and at J to 2 bases, leaving 6 bases not matched to a gene. The diagnosis was founded upon clinical symptoms, serum thyroxine, TRAb, thyroid ultrasound and orbital computed tomography. Points from the study as a whole: Blood contained most expanded thyroid clonotypes exceeding 0.001 frequency.

RNA transcripts were the source from which TCR beta CDR3 regions were amplified. RT-PCR with HTBI primers came first, then second-round multiplex PCR. MiXCR, applied by TCRdb to the multiplex PCR reads, yields one record per CDR3 protein. This sample has some 360,000 distinct CDR3 sequences, with about 15% found just once. This TCR came from an adult woman with stable Graves' hyperthyroidism. The J gene is TRBJ2-5, the V gene TRBV7-9; 9 positions agree with TRBD2. The sequenced material came from peripheral blood. CDR3 amino acids: CASSVMLAGQETQYF. CDR3 sequence (DNA): TGTGCCAGCAGCGTAATGCTAGCGGGACAAGAGACCCAGTACTTC.